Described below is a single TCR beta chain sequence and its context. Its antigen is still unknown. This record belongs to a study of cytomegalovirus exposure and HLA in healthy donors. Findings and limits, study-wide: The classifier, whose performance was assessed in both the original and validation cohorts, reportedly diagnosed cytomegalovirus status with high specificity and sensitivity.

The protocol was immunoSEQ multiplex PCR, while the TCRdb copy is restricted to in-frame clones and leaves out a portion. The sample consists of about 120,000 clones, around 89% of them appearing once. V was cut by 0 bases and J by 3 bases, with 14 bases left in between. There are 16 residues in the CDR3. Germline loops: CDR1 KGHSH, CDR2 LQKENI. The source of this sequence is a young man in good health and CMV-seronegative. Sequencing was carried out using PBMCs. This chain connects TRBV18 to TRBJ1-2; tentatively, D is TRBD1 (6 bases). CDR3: CASSPPSGAVYYGYTF. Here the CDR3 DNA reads TGTGCCAGCTCACCACCGTCAGGGGCCGTCTACTATGGCTACACCTTC.